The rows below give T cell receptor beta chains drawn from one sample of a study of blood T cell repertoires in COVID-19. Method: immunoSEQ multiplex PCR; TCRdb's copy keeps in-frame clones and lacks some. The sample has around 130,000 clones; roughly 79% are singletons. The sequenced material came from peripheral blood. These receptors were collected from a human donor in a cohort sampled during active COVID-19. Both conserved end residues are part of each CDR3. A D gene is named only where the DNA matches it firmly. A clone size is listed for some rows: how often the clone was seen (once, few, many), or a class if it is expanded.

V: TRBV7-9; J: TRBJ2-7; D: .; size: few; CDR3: CASSLALRGGDYEQYF; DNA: TGTGCCAGCAGCTTAGCGCTGCGCGGGGGCGACTACGAGCAGTACTTC
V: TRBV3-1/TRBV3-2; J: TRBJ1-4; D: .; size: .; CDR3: CASSPLRQTNEKLFF; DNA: TGTGCCAGCAGCCCCCTAAGACAAACTAATGAAAAACTGTTTTTT
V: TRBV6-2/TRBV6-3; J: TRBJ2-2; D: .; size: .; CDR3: CASSPSGSGELFF; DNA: TGTGCCAGCAGTCCCTCAGGGTCCGGGGAGCTGTTTTTT
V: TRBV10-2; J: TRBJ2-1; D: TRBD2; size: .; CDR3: CASMGGGVSYNEQFF; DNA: TGCGCCAGCATGGGCGGGGGGGTCTCCTACAATGAGCAGTTCTTC
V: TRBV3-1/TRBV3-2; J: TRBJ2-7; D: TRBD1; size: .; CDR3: CASSQGVFRGNYEQYF; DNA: TGTGCCAGCAGCCAAGGGGTTTTCAGGGGGAACTACGAGCAGTACTTC
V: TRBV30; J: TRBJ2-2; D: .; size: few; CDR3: CAKEGAGSITGELFF; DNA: TGTGCCAAGGAGGGGGCTGGGAGTATCACCGGGGAGCTGTTTTTT
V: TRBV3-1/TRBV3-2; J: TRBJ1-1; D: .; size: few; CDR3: CASSPRQQNTEAFF; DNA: TGTGCCAGCAGCCCCCGACAGCAGAACACTGAAGCTTTCTTT
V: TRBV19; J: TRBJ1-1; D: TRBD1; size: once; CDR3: CASSFGTGWYTEAFF; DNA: TGTGCCAGTAGTTTTGGGACAGGGTGGTACACTGAAGCTTTCTTT
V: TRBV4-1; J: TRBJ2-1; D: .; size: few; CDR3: CASSQPMGAYPDNEQFF; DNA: TGCGCCAGCAGCCAGCCCATGGGGGCCTATCCGGACAATGAGCAGTTCTTC
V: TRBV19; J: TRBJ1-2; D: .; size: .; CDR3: CAAGESYGYTF; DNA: TGTGCCGCGGGAGAGAGCTATGGCTACACCTTC
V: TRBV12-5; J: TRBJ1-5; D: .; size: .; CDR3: CASGLVRGTLSNQPQHF; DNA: TGTGCTAGTGGTTTGGTAAGGGGGACACTTAGCAATCAGCCCCAGCATTTT